A single sample gave rise to the 20 T cell receptor beta chains below, sequenced in a study of chemoradiotherapy in HPV16-positive cancers. Data came from immunoSEQ multiplex PCR; TCRdb stores just in-frame clones and leaves some out. Of about 32,000 clones in the sample, around 77% were seen once. The specimen comprised blood, sampled from a patient who underwent chemoradiotherapy. These receptors originate from a human donor with HPV-associated anogenital cancer.

The chain carries TRBV5-6 and TRBJ2-5, with D tentatively TRBD2 (6 bases). Germline CDR1 and CDR2: SGHDT and YYEEEE. V lost 2 bases and J lost 5, with 16 bases in between. The CDR3 is made up of 15 amino acids. CDR3 protein: CASSLIAGTRETQYF. CDR3 DNA sequence: TGTGCCAGCAGCTTAATCGCGGGGACCCGGGAGACCCAGTACTTC.

This chain connects TRBV7-9 to TRBJ2-7; TRBD2 matches 9 bases. The junction had 5 bases not matched to a gene; V was cut back by 3 bases and J by 2 bases. CDR3 length: 15 amino acids. Germline CDR1 and CDR2: SEHNR and FQNEAQ (reference sequence). CDR3 protein: CASSFSGLAAYEQYF. The DNA of the CDR3 is TGTGCCAGCAGCTTTTCGGGACTAGCAGCCTACGAGCAGTACTTC.

The rearrangement uses TRBV7-7 and TRBJ2-5; the D is unclear. The length of the CDR3 is 14 residues. Germline CDR1 SSHAT, CDR2 FNYEAQ (reference sequence). Between the trimmed V and J ends, which lost 5 bases and 2 bases, there was a span of 12 bases. CDR3 sequence: CASSPRARQETQYF. The CDR3 DNA is TGTGCCAGCAGCCCCCGGGCCCGGCAAGAGACCCAGTACTTC.

The rearrangement joins TRBV5-1 to TRBJ1-4; no firm D call. The V and J ends lost 3 bases and 6 bases respectively, with 12 bases between them. This CDR3 comprises 14 residues. CDR1 and CDR2 (germline): SGHRS, YFSETQ. CDR3 region: CASSSRTSDEKLFF. For the CDR3, the DNA is TGCGCCAGCAGCTCGAGGACCTCAGATGAAAAACTGTTTTTT.

The rearrangement uses TRBV19 and TRBJ1-4; 7 positions agree with TRBD1. In germline, CDR1 is LNHDA, CDR2 SQIVND (reference sequence). This CDR3 is 15 amino acids long. V lost 3 bases, J lost 3 bases, and 4 bases stayed unmatched. CDR3: CASSMGGQPNEKLFF. Written as DNA, the CDR3 is TGTGCCAGTAGTATGGGGGGACAGCCTAATGAAAAACTGTTTTTT.

V usage is TRBV19 and J usage is TRBJ1-2; 7 nucleotides agree with TRBD1. The V segment lost 4 bases and the J segment 7 bases; nucleotides outside the gene matches: 3. CDR1 LNHDA and CDR2 SQIVND come from the germline V gene (reference sequence). The CDR3 extends over 12 amino acids. Here the CDR3 reads CASSTQGFGYTF. The DNA for the CDR3 is TGTGCCAGTAGTACACAGGGGTTTGGCTACACCTTC.

This clone was detected only a few times. The chain employs TRBV5-1 and TRBJ2-1; the match to TRBD1 covers 8 bases. Germline CDR1 reads SGHRS; CDR2 reads YFSETQ. CDR3 length: 13 amino acids. V lost 4 bases and J lost 15; bases outside the gene matches: 12. In DNA form, the CDR3 reads TGCGCCAGCAGCCCCACAGGACAGGGTGATTCGTTCTTC. Translation gives CASSPTGQGDSFF. Together with reference TRBV5-1 and TRBJ2-1, the CDR3 gives the full variable domain: KAGVTQTPRYLIKTRGQQVTLSCSPISGHRSVSWYQQTPGQGLQFLFEYFSETQRNKGNFPGRFSGRQFSNSRSEMNVSTLELGDSALYLCASSPTGQGDSFFGPGTRLTVL.

This clone came up a few times. The genes are TRBV18 and TRBJ1-2; D may be TRBD1 (6 bases). The CDR3 totals 14 residues. The ends were cut back, 3 bases at V and 3 bases at J, with 11 bases in the middle. From germline, CDR1 is KGHSH and CDR2 LQKENI. The CDR3 spells CASSPGGADYGYTF. The CDR3 nucleotides are TGTGCCAGCTCACCCGGGGGCGCAGACTATGGCTACACCTTC.

The V and J genes are TRBV19 and TRBJ2-3, with 9 bases aligning to TRBD1. The trim removed 3 bases at V and 3 bases at J, leaving 4 bases unmatched. Germline V gives CDR1 LNHDA, CDR2 SQIVND (reference sequence). The CDR3 length is 15 residues. The CDR3, as DNA: TGTGCCAGTAGTATCGGGACAGGGTGGACAGATACGCAGTATTTT. The encoded protein is CASSIGTGWTDTQYF.

V is TRBV13 and J is TRBJ1-2, with TRBD1 matching over 7 bases. The CDR3 spans 13 residues. Unmatched junction bases numbered 8, after V lost 6 bases and J lost 7 bases. Germline values: CDR1 PRHDT, CDR2 FYEKMQ (reference sequence). CDR3: CASSQDRFSGYTF. Here the CDR3 DNA reads TGTGCCAGCAGTCAGGACAGGTTTAGTGGCTACACCTTC.

The rearrangement links TRBV5-1 to TRBJ2-5; a weak D match, TRBD2 (5 bases). The V gene lost 0 bases and the J gene lost 5 bases, with 11 bases spanning the gap. Germline V gene sequence: CDR1 SGHRS, CDR2 YFSETQ. The CDR3 extends over 14 amino acids. The CDR3 nucleotides read TGCGCCAGCAGCTTGGTTTTGAGCGGCGAGACCCAGTACTTC. This encodes CASSLVLSGETQYF.

A few counts support this clone. The genes are TRBV2 and TRBJ2-3, with 10 bases matching TRBD2. J was trimmed by 2 bases and V by 2 bases; bases with no gene match: 1. Germline lookup yields CDR1 SNHLY and CDR2 FYNNEI. The CDR3 has 15 residues. CDR3 protein: CASSESGGDTDTQYF. CDR3 bases: TGTGCCAGCAGTGAAAGCGGGGGGGACACAGATACGCAGTATTTT.

The rearrangement links TRBV18 to TRBJ2-3; either TRBD1 or TRBD2 may supply D (5 bases each). Germline lookup yields CDR1 KGHSH and CDR2 LQKENI. V was shortened by 1 base and J by 8 bases, with 19 bases between the two germline ends. This CDR3 has 16 residues. CDR3 sequence (DNA): TGTGCCAGCTCACCACAACGGGAACTAGGGGCGGGTACGCAGTATTTT. Translation: CASSPQRELGAGTQYF.

The rearrangement joins TRBV7-2 to TRBJ2-5; TRBD1 matches at 9 bases. This CDR3 comprises 14 residues. The V and J ends lost 5 bases and 5 bases, in that order; junction bases with no gene match: 6. Germline-derived CDR1 and CDR2 are SGHTA and FQGNSA. The CDR3 region is CASSRDRAAETQYF. The CDR3 DNA is TGTGCCAGCAGCCGGGACAGGGCGGCGGAGACCCAGTACTTC.

The V and J genes are TRBV30 and TRBJ1-5, with a tentative D call TRBD1 (5 bases). Per germline, CDR1 GTSNPN and CDR2 SVGIG (reference sequence). V was clipped by 1 base and J by 4 bases, with 8 bases between them. The CDR3 is made up of 13 amino acids. CDR3 in DNA: TGTGCCTGGAGTGGGGGCCGAAATCAGCCCCAGCATTTT. Protein product: CAWSGGRNQPQHF.

A single count supports this clone. The CDR3 protein is CASRPRGRGTSTDTQYF. In nucleotides, the CDR3 is TGTGCCAGCAGGCCCCGGGGGCGGGGGACTAGCACAGATACGCAGTATTTT. The rearrangement joins TRBV7-9 to TRBJ2-3; maybe TRBD2 (7 bases). The CDR3 contains 17 residues. Germline values: CDR1 SEHNR, CDR2 FQNEAQ (reference sequence). V lost 6 bases, J lost 0 bases, and 19 bases lay in between.

The chain carries TRBV5-1 and TRBJ1-1, with D perhaps TRBD1 (6 bases). CDR1 is SGHRS, CDR2 YFSETQ, per germline. Trimming stripped 4 bases from V and 1 base from J, with 11 bases between. This CDR3 is built from 14 residues. The CDR3 region has the DNA TGCGCCAGCAGCCTACAGACAGGGAACACTGAAGCTTTCTTT. Translating gives CASSLQTGNTEAFF.

The gene calls are TRBV27 and TRBJ2-1, with TRBD1 as a possible D gene (5 bases). The CDR3 sequence is 16 residues long. Germline V gene data show CDR1 as MNHEY and CDR2 as SMNVEV (reference sequence). V was pared by 0 bases and J by 4 bases, with 13 bases between. Here the CDR3 DNA reads TGTGCCAGCAGTTTATCAAAGGGGTTTGGGTACAATGAGCAGTTCTTC. Its protein product is CASSLSKGFGYNEQFF.

The gene calls are TRBV5-1 and TRBJ1-5; maybe TRBD1 (5 bases). Germline CDR1 SGHRS, CDR2 YFSETQ. The CDR3 loop spans 15 amino acids. V lost 5 bases and J 6 bases, leaving 18 bases between the germline ends. CDR3 nucleotides: TGCGCCAGCAGACCGGACCGGGACCAACCTCAGCCCCAGCATTTT. It encodes CASRPDRDQPQPQHF.

This clone occurred a few times. The chain has TRBV30 and TRBJ2-7; either TRBD1 or TRBD2 may fit D (5 bases each). The ends were cut back, 0 bases at V and 8 bases at J, with 14 bases in the middle. Germline V gene sequence: CDR1 GTSNPN, CDR2 SVGIG (reference sequence). This CDR3 has 13 amino acids. CDR3 loop: CAWSVSVGDQQYF. Here the CDR3 DNA reads TGTGCCTGGAGTGTAAGTGTGGGGGACCAGCAGTACTTC.